A single sample gave rise to the 7 T cell receptor beta chains below, sequenced in a study of glioma-infiltrating T cells after dendritic cell vaccination. Data came from immunoSEQ multiplex PCR; TCRdb stores just in-frame clones and leaves some out. The sample holds just over 95,000 clones, around three quarters seen once. Sequenced here: blood, sampled before dendritic cell vaccination. These receptors originate from a human donor with glioblastoma.

The V gene is TRBV27, the J gene TRBJ2-1, with 10 nucleotides matching TRBD2. Germline loops: CDR1 MNHEY, CDR2 SMNVEV (reference sequence). This CDR3 contains 13 residues. V lost 6 bases and J lost 15; bases outside the gene matches: 11. In nucleotides, the CDR3 is TGTGCCAGCAGGTCGGTGGGGGGACTAGCGACGTTCTTC. Protein product: CASRSVGGLATFF.

The gene calls are TRBV5-4 and TRBJ2-5; 10 nucleotides agree with TRBD2. V trimming: 4 bases; J trimming: 5 bases; junction bases outside the gene matches: 11. Germline values: CDR1 SGHNT, CDR2 YYREEE (reference sequence). CDR3 size: 16 residues. The CDR3 DNA reads TGTGCCAGCAGCGCACGGAGCGGGGGGGCCCGGGAGACCCAGTACTTC. It translates to CASSARSGGARETQYF.

This chain connects TRBV18 to TRBJ1-1; 12 positions agree with TRBD1. In germline, CDR1 is KGHSH, CDR2 LQKENI. V was clipped by 3 bases and J by 3 bases; unmatched bases: 2. The CDR3 has 15 amino acids. This CDR3 reads CASSPGQGAYTEAFF. In DNA, the CDR3 is TGTGCCAGCTCACCGGGACAGGGGGCCTACACTGAAGCTTTCTTT. Full variable domain (missing parts from reference TRBV18 and TRBJ1-1): NAGVMQNPRHLVRRRGQEARLRCSPMKGHSHVYWYRQLPEEGLKFMVYLQKENIIDESGMPKERFSAEFPKEGPSILRIQQVVRGDSAAYFCASSPGQGAYTEAFFGQGTRLTVV.

The V call is TRBV9, the J call TRBJ2-1; 10 nucleotides agree with TRBD2. The germline V gene has CDR1 SGDLS and CDR2 YYNGEE. The CDR3 consists of 17 residues. V was pared by 2 bases and J by 3 bases, with 8 bases of the junction left unmatched. CDR3 nucleotide sequence: TGTGCCAGCAGCGTCCCTCTAGCGGGGGTGAACTACAATGAGCAGTTCTTC. Translated: CASSVPLAGVNYNEQFF.

This chain connects TRBV6-5 to TRBJ2-3, with a tentative D call TRBD2 (5 bases). This CDR3 comprises 15 residues. The germline gives CDR1 MNHEY, CDR2 SVGAGI. V was cut by 2 bases and J by 2 bases, with 11 bases left in between. This CDR3 is CASSYGGLSTDTQYF. CDR3 bases: TGTGCCAGCAGTTACGGCGGACTTTCCACAGATACGCAGTATTTT.

The rearrangement links TRBV6-5 to TRBJ1-2; possible D gene TRBD1, 6 bases. CDR1 is MNHEY, CDR2 SVGAGI, per germline. The CDR3 is made up of 13 amino acids. The V and J ends lost 5 bases and 2 bases respectively, with 9 bases between them. In DNA form, the CDR3 reads TGTGCCAGCAGTCGGCAGGGGAACTATGGCTACACCTTC. It is translated as CASSRQGNYGYTF.

This clone turned up a few times. The chain uses TRBV7-6 and TRBJ2-1; 7 positions agree with TRBD2. J lost 4 bases, V lost 3 bases, and 6 bases had no gene match. CDR1 is SGHVS and CDR2 is FNYEAQ in the germline V gene. CDR3 length equals 15 residues. The CDR3 DNA reads TGTGCCAGCAGCTTGCTAGCGGAGACTTACAATGAGCAGTTCTTC. Translated: CASSLLAETYNEQFF.